The clone carrying this T cell receptor (beta chain) was counted between two and nine times. The antigen is undetermined. The data originate from a study of CD8 T cells in ankylosing spondylitis. General observations from the study: Certain motif variants had earlier appeared in reactive arthritis synovial fluid and blood. Within ankylosing spondylitis blood, a TCR beta motif made up of several highly homologous variants appeared to be characteristic. The authors found the disease-linked clones to be CD8+ and relatively rare in peripheral blood.

V was shortened by 6 bases and J by 5 bases, with 14 bases between the two germline ends. This CDR3 contains 14 residues. Germline CDR1 is SGHDT and CDR2 is YYEEEE. Quantitative barcoded 5'-RACE was used to prepare TCR beta libraries. Each CDR3 protein is one row after TCRdb ran MiXCR on the 5' RACE reads. The sample has approximately 540,000 distinct CDR3 sequences; roughly 13% are singletons. The TCR originated in a male donor with ankylosing spondylitis. The chain carries TRBV5-6 and TRBJ2-2; D may match TRBD1 or TRBD2 (5 bases each). The sample consisted of blood, either unsorted or a sorted T cell fraction (not recorded which). The CDR3 reads CASTWGTTTGELFF. The CDR3 DNA reads TGTGCCAGCACCTGGGGGACGACGACCGGGGAGCTGTTTTTT.